The clone carrying this T cell receptor (beta chain) showed up just a few times. Its specificity is not known. This specimen belongs to a study of CD8 T cells in ankylosing spondylitis. Losses at the gene ends were 9 bases for V and 0 bases for J; bases not matched to a gene: 7. This CDR3 is built from 14 residues. Germline-derived CDR1 and CDR2 are MNHNS and SASEGT. TCRdb reprocessed the 5' RACE reads via MiXCR and lists one record per CDR3 protein. Found here are 250,000 or so distinct CDR3 sequences, 20% to 30% of them singletons; the top ten hold around 0.58%. Study-wide findings and caveats: Made up of fewer than ten highly homologous variants, a TCR beta motif appeared characteristic of ankylosing spondylitis blood.

Sequencing was carried out using blood, either unsorted or a sorted T cell fraction (not recorded which). The source is a male donor with ankylosing spondylitis or in good health (not recorded which). This chain joins TRBV6-1 and TRBJ1-1; 7 bases are a match to TRBD1. CDR3 region: CASMRGLLNTEAFF. DNA for the CDR3: TGTGCCAGTATGAGGGGGCTCCTGAACACTGAAGCTTTCTTT.